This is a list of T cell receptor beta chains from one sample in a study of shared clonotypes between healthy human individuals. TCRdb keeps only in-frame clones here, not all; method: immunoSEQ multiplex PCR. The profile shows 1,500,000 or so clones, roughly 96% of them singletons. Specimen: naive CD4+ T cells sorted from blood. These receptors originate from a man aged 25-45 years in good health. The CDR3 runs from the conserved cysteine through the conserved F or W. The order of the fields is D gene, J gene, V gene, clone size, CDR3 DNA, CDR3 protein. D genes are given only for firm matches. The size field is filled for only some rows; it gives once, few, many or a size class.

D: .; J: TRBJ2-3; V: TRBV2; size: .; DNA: TGTGCCAGCAGTTACGGGAGTACAGATACGCAGTATTTT; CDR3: CASSYGSTDTQYF
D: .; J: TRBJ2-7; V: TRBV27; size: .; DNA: TGTGCCAGCAGTTTGGGGTATTCGGGCGAGCAGTACTTC; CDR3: CASSLGYSGEQYF
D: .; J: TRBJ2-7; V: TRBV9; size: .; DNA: TGTGCCAGCAGCGTAGCTACCGGGGGCCGTTACTACGAGCAGTACTTC; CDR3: CASSVATGGRYYEQYF
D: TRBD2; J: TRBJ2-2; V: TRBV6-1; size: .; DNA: TGTGCCAGCAGTGAAGATGTGACTAGCGGGAGACACCCCACCTACCCCGGGGAGCTGTTTTTT; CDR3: CASSEDVTSGRHPTYPGELFF
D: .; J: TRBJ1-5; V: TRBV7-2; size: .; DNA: TGTGCCAGCAGCTCCTACGAGGGCCCTGCGCGGCCCCAGCATTTT; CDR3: CASSSYEGPARPQHF
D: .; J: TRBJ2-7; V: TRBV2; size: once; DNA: TGTGCCAGCAGACTCACCGGGGCGAACGAGCAGTACTTC; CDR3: CASRLTGANEQYF
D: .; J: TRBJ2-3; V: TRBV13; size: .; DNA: TGTGCCAGCCTTCAAAAACGTTCCGGGGTCGGCAGCACAGATACGCAGTATTTT; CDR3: CASLQKRSGVGSTDTQYF
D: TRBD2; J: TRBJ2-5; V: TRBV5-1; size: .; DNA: TGCGCCAGCAGCGGCGGGACTAGCCAAGAGACCCAGTACTTC; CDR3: CASSGGTSQETQYF
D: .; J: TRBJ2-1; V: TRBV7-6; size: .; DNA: TGTGCCAGCAGCTTAGGTGATCTGGGGGCAGGGACTCGGGTGCAGTTCTTC; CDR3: CASSLGDLGAGTRVQFF
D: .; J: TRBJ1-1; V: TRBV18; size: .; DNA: TGTGCCAGCTCAGGAGGGATGAACACTGAAGCTTTCTTT; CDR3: CASSGGMNTEAFF
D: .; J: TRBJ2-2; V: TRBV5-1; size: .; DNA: TGCGCCAGCAGAGGGCAGGGGAACACCGGGGAGCTGTTTTTT; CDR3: CASRGQGNTGELFF
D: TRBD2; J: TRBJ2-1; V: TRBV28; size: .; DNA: TGTGCCAGCAGTTTCCCCCGACTAGCGGAAGAGAAAAGCTCCTACAATGAGCAGTTCTTC; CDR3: CASSFPRLAEEKSSYNEQFF
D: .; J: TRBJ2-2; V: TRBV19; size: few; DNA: TGTGCCAGTAGTATGGGACCGAACACCGGGGAGCTGTTTTTT; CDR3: CASSMGPNTGELFF
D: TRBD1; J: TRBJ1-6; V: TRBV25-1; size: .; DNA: TGTGCCAGCAGCCCGGCGGGACAGGGGAATTCACCCCTCCACTTT; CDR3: CASSPAGQGNSPLHF
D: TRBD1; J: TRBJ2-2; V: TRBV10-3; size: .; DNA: TGTGCCATCAGTGTCAAGGACAGGGCCTCGAACACCGGGGAGCTGTTTTTT; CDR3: CAISVKDRASNTGELFF
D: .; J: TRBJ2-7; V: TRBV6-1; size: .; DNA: TGTGCCAGCAGTGAACAAGGGGTCCACGAGCAGTACTTC; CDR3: CASSEQGVHEQYF
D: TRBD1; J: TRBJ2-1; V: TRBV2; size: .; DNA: TGTGCCAGCAGTGACGACAGGGGGGATGAGCAGTTCTTC; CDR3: CASSDDRGDEQFF
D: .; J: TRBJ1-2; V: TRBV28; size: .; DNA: TGTGCCAGCACAGCTAACTATGGCTACACCTTC; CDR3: CASTANYGYTF
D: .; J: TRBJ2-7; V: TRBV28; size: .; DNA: TGTGCCAGCAGTTTCTTGAGGATCGTCTCCTACGAGCAGTACTTC; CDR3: CASSFLRIVSYEQYF
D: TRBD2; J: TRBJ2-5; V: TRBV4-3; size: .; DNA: TGCGCCAGCAGCCAAGATGATCGGACTAGCGGGACCCAAGAGACCCAGTACTTC; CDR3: CASSQDDRTSGTQETQYF
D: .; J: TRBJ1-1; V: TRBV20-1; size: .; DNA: TGCAGGGCAACAGCGAACACTGAAGCTTTCTTT; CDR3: CRATANTEAFF
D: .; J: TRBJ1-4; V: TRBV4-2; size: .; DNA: TGTGCCAGCAGCCAAGACCCAGGCCCAGGAAAACTGTTTTTT; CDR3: CASSQDPGPGKLFF
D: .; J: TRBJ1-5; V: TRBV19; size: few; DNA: TGTGCCAGTAGTATAGCAAGGCAGCCCCAGCATTTT; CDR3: CASSIARQPQHF
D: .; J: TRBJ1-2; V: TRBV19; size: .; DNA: TGTGCCAGTAGCCCAATTGGGTCGCGAGAGGGCTACACCTTC; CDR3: CASSPIGSREGYTF
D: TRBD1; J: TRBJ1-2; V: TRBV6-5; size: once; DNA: TGTGCCAGCAGTAGATACAGGGGTAACTATGGCTACACCTTC; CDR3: CASSRYRGNYGYTF
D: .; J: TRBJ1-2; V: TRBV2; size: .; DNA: TGTGCCAGCAGCCCCGGAGGGCCCGCGGACTATGGCTACACCTTC; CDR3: CASSPGGPADYGYTF
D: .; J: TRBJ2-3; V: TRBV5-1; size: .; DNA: TGCGCCAGCAGCCCTGAGGACCACCGCACAGATACGCAGTATTTT; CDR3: CASSPEDHRTDTQYF
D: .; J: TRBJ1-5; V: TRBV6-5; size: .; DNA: TGTGCCAGCGGATGGAGTTCCAATCAGCCCCAGCATTTT; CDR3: CASGWSSNQPQHF
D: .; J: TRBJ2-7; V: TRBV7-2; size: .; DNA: TGTGCCAGCAGCTTAAAGGACGAGCAGTACTTC; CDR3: CASSLKDEQYF
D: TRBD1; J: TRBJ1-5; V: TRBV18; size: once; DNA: TGTGCCAGCTCACTGGGACAGGACAGCGGGGGTCAGCCCCAGCATTTT; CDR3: CASSLGQDSGGQPQHF
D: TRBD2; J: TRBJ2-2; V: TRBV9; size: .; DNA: TGTGCCAGCAGCGTAGGGCCCGGACTAGCGGGAGGACTAAACACCGGGGAGCTGTTTTTT; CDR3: CASSVGPGLAGGLNTGELFF
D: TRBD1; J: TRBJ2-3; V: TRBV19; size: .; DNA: TGTGCCAGTAGGCAACAGGGGGCTGGCACAGATACGCAGTATTTT; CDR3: CASRQQGAGTDTQYF
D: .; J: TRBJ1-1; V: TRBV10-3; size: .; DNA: TGTGCCATCAGTGAAGGTCGGGCTGAAGCTTTCTTT; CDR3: CAISEGRAEAFF
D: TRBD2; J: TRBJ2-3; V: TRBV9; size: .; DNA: TGTGCCAGCAGCGTCAACCCCGGGACACAAAGGACTAGCGGGAGGGCTTACGACACAGATACGCAGTATTTT; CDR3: CASSVNPGTQRTSGRAYDTDTQYF
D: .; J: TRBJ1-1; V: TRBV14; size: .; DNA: TGTGCCAGCAGCTGGGGAAGGAACACTGAAGCTTTCTTT; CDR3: CASSWGRNTEAFF
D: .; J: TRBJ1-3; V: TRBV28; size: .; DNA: TGTGCCAGCAGATCACACGATTCTGGAAACACCATATATTTT; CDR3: CASRSHDSGNTIYF
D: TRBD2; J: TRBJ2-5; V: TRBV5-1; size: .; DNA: TGCGCCAGCAGCTCTGGTAGCGGGAGAAGAGAGACCCAGTACTTC; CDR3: CASSSGSGRRETQYF
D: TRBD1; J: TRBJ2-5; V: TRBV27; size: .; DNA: TGTGCCAGCAGTTTAAGTGGCAGGGGGCAAGAGACCCAGTACTTC; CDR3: CASSLSGRGQETQYF
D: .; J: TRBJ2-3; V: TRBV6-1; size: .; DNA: TGTGCCAGCAGCGTAATGGATACGCAGTATTTT; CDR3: CASSVMDTQYF
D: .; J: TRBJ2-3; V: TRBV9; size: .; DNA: TGTGCCAGCAGCCCCAGTGGGGGTTACGATACGCAGTATTTT; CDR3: CASSPSGGYDTQYF
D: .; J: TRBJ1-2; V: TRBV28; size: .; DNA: TGTGCCATTCAGCCCCCCCCGATAGGTGGCTACACCTTC; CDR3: CAIQPPPIGGYTF
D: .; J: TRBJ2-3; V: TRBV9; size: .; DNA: TGTGCCAGCAGCGACCCGCGGGGCACAGATACGCAGTATTTT; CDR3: CASSDPRGTDTQYF
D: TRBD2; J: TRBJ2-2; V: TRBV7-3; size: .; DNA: TGTGCCAGCAAGCGGACTAGCGGCACCGGGGAGCTGTTTTTT; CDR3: CASKRTSGTGELFF
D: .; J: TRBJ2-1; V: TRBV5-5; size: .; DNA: TGTGCCAGCAGCTTGTGGTCCGGGAGCTCCTACAATGAGCAGTTCTTC; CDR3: CASSLWSGSSYNEQFF
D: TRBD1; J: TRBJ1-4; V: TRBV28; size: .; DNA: TGTGCCAGCAGCTTTAACTCCGGGACAGGGGCTGAAAAACTGTTTTTT; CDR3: CASSFNSGTGAEKLFF
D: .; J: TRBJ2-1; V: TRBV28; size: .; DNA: TGTGCCAGCAGTCCGGGGGTTAACTACAATTGGAATGAGCAGTTCTTC; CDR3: CASSPGVNYNWNEQFF
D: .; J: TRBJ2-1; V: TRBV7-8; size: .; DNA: TGTGCCAGCAGCTTAGCGCGAACGGGAGTTAAAAATGAGCAGTTCTTC; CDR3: CASSLARTGVKNEQFF
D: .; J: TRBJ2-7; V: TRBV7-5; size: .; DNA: TGTGTCAGAAGCTTAGGACTAGCGGCAACCTACGAGCAGTACTTC; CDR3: CVRSLGLAATYEQYF
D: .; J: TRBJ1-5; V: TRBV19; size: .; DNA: TGTGCCAGTAGTCCTCCAATTCGTCAGCCCCAGCATTTT; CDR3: CASSPPIRQPQHF
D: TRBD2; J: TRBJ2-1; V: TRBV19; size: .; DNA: TGTGCCAGTAGTCCGTTGACTAGCGGAGGACCTTACAATGAGCAGTTCTTC; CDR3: CASSPLTSGGPYNEQFF
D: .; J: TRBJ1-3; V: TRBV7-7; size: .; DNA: TGTGCTAGCAGCCCGGGAACAGGCCCTGGAAACACCATATATTTT; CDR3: CASSPGTGPGNTIYF
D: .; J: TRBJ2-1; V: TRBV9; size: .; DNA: TGTGCCAGCAGCGTAGGAAGAGATGAGCAGTTCTTC; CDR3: CASSVGRDEQFF
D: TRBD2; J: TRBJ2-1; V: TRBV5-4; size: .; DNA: TGTGCCAGCAGCCCTAGACTAGCGCCCACAAATGAGCAGTTCTTC; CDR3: CASSPRLAPTNEQFF
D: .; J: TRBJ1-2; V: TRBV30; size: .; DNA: TGTGCCTGGAGTCCCCGTAACGCCTATGGCTACACCTTC; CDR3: CAWSPRNAYGYTF
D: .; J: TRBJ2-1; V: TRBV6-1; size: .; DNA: TGTGCCAGCAGTGAAAGCACCCGGCACGGCCTATACAATGAGCAGTTCTTC; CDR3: CASSESTRHGLYNEQFF
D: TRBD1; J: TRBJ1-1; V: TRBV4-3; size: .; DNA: TGCGCCAGCAGCCAGGCACCCGGGACAGCGAACACTGAAGCTTTCTTT; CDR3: CASSQAPGTANTEAFF
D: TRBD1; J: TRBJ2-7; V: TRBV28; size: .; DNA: TGTGCCAGCAGTTTAAGGGACAGGGCGCCCTCCTACGAGCAGTACTTC; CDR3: CASSLRDRAPSYEQYF